A selection of T cell receptor beta chains follows, all from one sample in a study of T cell changes during pregnancy in multiple sclerosis. Libraries were prepared by immunoSEQ multiplex PCR; TCRdb keeps only in-frame clonotypes and omits some of them. The data contain tens of thousands of clones, approximately 92% of them singletons. The sample was peripheral blood, taken in the second trimester of pregnancy. The receptor set was obtained from a female donor with multiple sclerosis, enrolled in a pregnancy study. CDR3s include the opening cysteine and the closing phenylalanine or tryptophan. D genes are given only for firm matches. The size of a clone is reported for some rows only, either as once, few or many, or as a class for expanded clones.

J,V,D,size,CDR3,DNA
TRBJ1-6,TRBV30,.,once,CAWSVSQGGYSPLHF,TGTGCCTGGAGTGTATCCCAGGGAGGTTACTCACCCCTCCACTTT
TRBJ2-3,TRBV9,TRBD2,.,CASSPFSGGAGDTQYF,TGTGCCAGCAGCCCCTTTAGCGGGGGGGCTGGGGATACGCAGTATTTT
TRBJ2-7,TRBV5-1,TRBD1,once,CASSSLETGTGAPNEQYF,TGCGCCAGCAGCTCACTCGAAACCGGGACAGGGGCTCCCAACGAGCAGTACTTC
TRBJ2-5,TRBV2,.,few,CASRKQDPETQYF,TGTGCCAGCAGGAAACAGGACCCAGAGACCCAGTACTTC
TRBJ1-5,TRBV30,.,.,CAWKGGKRRGGTGNQPQHF,TGTGCCTGGAAGGGGGGGAAGAGGAGGGGTGGTACGGGCAATCAGCCCCAGCATTTT
TRBJ2-6,TRBV18,TRBD1,.,CASSPSTGVGANVLTF,TGTGCCAGCTCTCCCTCTACAGGGGTTGGGGCCAACGTCCTGACTTTC
TRBJ2-7,TRBV7-9,TRBD2,once,CASSARTSGGTYEQYF,TGTGCCAGCAGCGCCCGGACTAGCGGGGGAACCTACGAGCAGTACTTC
TRBJ1-6,TRBV6-5,.,.,CASSYQRSRHNSPLHF,TGTGCCAGCAGTTACCAGAGGTCCCGTCATAATTCACCCCTCCACTTT
TRBJ1-2,TRBV10-3,TRBD1,.,CAISGRDSNNYGYTF,TGTGCCATCAGTGGCCGGGACAGCAATAACTATGGCTACACCTTC
TRBJ2-2,TRBV5-6,TRBD2,.,CASSLGLAGGRVTGELFF,TGTGCCAGCAGCTTGGGTCTAGCGGGGGGGCGAGTCACCGGGGAGCTGTTTTTT
TRBJ2-2,TRBV28,.,.,CASSLDRYTGELFF,TGTGCCAGCAGTTTGGACAGATACACCGGGGAGCTGTTTTTT
TRBJ1-1,TRBV7-6,.,.,CASSLEGAINTEAFF,TGTGCCAGCAGCTTAGAAGGGGCGATCAACACTGAAGCTTTCTTT
TRBJ1-1,TRBV7-3,TRBD1,.,CASSLWGDRGNTEAFF,TGTGCCAGCAGCTTATGGGGTGACAGGGGAAACACTGAAGCTTTCTTT
TRBJ2-5,TRBV4-2,.,.,CASSHTTVNYHEETQYF,TGTGCCAGCAGCCACACGACAGTGAATTATCACGAAGAGACCCAGTACTTC
TRBJ2-7,TRBV2,TRBD2,medium-sized,CASRDLLAGTYEQYF,TGTGCCAGCAGAGATCTCCTAGCGGGGACCTACGAGCAGTACTTC
TRBJ2-3,TRBV5-8,TRBD1,.,CASSSDRGRDTQYF,TGTGCCAGCAGCTCGGACAGGGGGCGAGATACGCAGTATTTT
TRBJ2-7,TRBV5-5,.,.,CASSSIRQVGSYEQYF,TGTGCCAGCAGCTCCATAAGACAAGTGGGCTCCTACGAGCAGTACTTC
TRBJ2-3,TRBV19,.,.,CATSGITKDTQYF,TGTGCCACCTCCGGGATTACAAAAGATACGCAGTATTTT
TRBJ2-7,TRBV5-4,.,.,CASSFPGDYEQYF,TGTGCCAGCAGCTTTCCGGGGGACTACGAGCAGTACTTC
TRBJ1-3,TRBV2,TRBD1,.,CASKYDRGYGNTIYF,TGTGCCAGCAAGTACGACAGGGGTTATGGAAACACCATATATTTT
TRBJ1-2,TRBV6-6,.,.,CASRTGPANYGYTF,TGTGCCAGCAGAACAGGGCCTGCTAACTATGGCTACACCTTC
TRBJ2-1,TRBV5-6,TRBD2,.,CASSSGLAHYNEQFF,TGTGCCAGCAGCTCGGGACTAGCGCACTACAATGAGCAGTTCTTC
TRBJ2-2,TRBV7-8,TRBD2,.,CASSLVGGGANTGELFF,TGTGCCAGCAGCTTAGTGGGCGGGGGAGCGAACACCGGGGAGCTGTTTTTT
TRBJ2-5,TRBV2,TRBD2,.,CASSALSGGLRETQYF,TGTGCCAGCAGTGCCCTTTCGGGAGGTCTTCGAGAGACCCAGTACTTC
TRBJ2-2,TRBV10-3,TRBD1,.,CATGTGANTGELFF,TGTGCCACCGGGACAGGGGCGAACACCGGGGAGCTGTTTTTT
TRBJ2-1,TRBV7-6,TRBD1,.,CASSLGDRGRGEQFF,TGTGCCAGCAGCTTAGGGGACAGGGGGCGAGGGGAGCAGTTCTTC
TRBJ1-4,TRBV11-1,TRBD1,.,CASSATGGDEKLFF,TGTGCCAGCAGTGCGACAGGGGGCGATGAAAAACTGTTTTTT
TRBJ2-1,TRBV12-5,TRBD1,.,CASGARWGQWRNEQFF,TGTGCTAGTGGTGCTCGTTGGGGACAGTGGAGGAATGAGCAGTTCTTC
TRBJ2-3,TRBV6-6,TRBD1,.,CASSFGQGLTDTQYF,TGTGCCAGCAGTTTCGGACAGGGCCTCACAGATACGCAGTATTTT